This record covers a single TCR beta chain. The antigen is undetermined. This entry comes from a study of T-cell reconstitution after alpha-beta-depleted transplantation in children. The study's findings and limits: Reports say that about two months after transplant, the alpha-beta T cells came out of several hundred graft clones that had expanded.

Unique molecular identifiers were incorporated into the prepared TCRbeta library. TCRdb re-called the PCR reads through MiXCR, storing one row per CDR3 protein. The sample gives hundreds of thousands of distinct CDR3 sequences, roughly a tenth of which show up once; about 2% is in the top ten. Trimming cost V 0 bases and J 9 bases, with 12 bases left between them. The V gene's germline CDR1 is SQVTM and CDR2 ANQGSEA. The length of the CDR3 is 12 residues. Sequenced here: PBMCs, sampled before TCRalphabeta/CD19-depleted stem cell transplant. The chain links TRBV29-1 to TRBJ2-7; D perhaps matches TRBD1 (7 bases). The sequence derives from a child aged 2 to 15 with inherited bone marrow failure, due to receive a stem cell transplant. The CDR3 region is CSVEDRGDRQYF. CDR3 sequence (DNA): TGCAGCGTTGAAGATCGCGGGGACAGGCAGTACTTC.